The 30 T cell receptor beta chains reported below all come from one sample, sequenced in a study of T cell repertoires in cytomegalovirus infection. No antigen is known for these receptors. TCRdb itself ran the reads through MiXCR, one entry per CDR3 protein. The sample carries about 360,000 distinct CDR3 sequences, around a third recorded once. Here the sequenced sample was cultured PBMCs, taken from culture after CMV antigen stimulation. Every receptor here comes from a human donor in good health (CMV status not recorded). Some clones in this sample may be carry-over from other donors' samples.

This chain's CDR3 is CASSPRREQETQYF. CDR3 bases: TGTGCCAGCAGCCCGCGGCGGGAGCAAGAGACCCAGTACTTC. The gene calls are TRBV9 and TRBJ2-5; TRBD2 aligns across 7 bases. J gave up 2 bases and V 4 bases, and 5 bases lay outside the gene matches. This CDR3 is 14 amino acids long. Germline assignment: CDR1 SGDLS and CDR2 YYNGEE.

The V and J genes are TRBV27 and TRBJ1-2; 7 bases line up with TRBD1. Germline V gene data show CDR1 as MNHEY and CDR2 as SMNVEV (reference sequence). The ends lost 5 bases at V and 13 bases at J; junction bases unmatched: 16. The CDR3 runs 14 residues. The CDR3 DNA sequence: TGTGCCAGCAGTCCCCTCCCCCCGACAGGGTATGCCACCTTC. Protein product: CASSPLPPTGYATF.

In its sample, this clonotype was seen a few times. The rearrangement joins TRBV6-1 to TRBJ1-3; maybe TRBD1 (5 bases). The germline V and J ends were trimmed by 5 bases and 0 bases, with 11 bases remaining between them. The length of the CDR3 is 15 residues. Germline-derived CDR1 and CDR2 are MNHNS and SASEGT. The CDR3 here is CASSSLQVSGNTIYF. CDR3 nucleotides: TGTGCCAGCAGTAGTCTACAGGTCTCTGGAAACACCATATATTTT.

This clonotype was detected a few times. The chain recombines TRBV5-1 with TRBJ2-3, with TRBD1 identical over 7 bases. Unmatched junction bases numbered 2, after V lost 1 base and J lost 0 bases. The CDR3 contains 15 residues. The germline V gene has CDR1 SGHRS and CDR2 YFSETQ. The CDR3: CASSLRGLSTDTQYF. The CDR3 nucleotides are TGCGCCAGCAGCTTGAGGGGGCTTAGCACAGATACGCAGTATTTT.

CDR3 in amino acids: CSARNQGDGYTF. The CDR3 nucleotides read TGCAGTGCTCGAAACCAGGGGGATGGCTACACCTTC. The V call is TRBV20-1, the J call TRBJ1-2, with TRBD1 matching 7 bases. V trimming: 5 bases; J trimming: 6 bases; junction bases outside the gene matches: 6. The CDR3 has 12 amino acids. CDR1 is DFQATT, CDR2 SNEGSKA, per germline (reference sequence).

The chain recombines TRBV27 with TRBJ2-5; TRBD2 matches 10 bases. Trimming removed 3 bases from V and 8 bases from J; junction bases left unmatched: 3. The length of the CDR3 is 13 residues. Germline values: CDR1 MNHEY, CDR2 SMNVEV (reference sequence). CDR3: CASSFGLAATQYF. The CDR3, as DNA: TGTGCCAGCAGTTTCGGACTAGCGGCAACCCAGTACTTC.

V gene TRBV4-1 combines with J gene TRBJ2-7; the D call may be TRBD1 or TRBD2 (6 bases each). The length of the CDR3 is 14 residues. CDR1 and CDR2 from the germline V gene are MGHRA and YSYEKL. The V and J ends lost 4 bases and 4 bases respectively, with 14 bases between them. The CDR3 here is CASSPGARGYEQYV. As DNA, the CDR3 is TGCGCCAGCAGCCCGGGGGCCAGGGGTTACGAGCAGTACGTC.

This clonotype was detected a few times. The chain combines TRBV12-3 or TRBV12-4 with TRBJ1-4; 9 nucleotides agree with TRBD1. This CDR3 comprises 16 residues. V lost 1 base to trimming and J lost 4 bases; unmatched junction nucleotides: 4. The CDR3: CASSLVLGQGNEKLFF. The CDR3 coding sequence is TGTGCCAGCAGTTTAGTCCTGGGACAGGGTAATGAAAAACTGTTTTTT.

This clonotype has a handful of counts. CDR3 sequence reads: CATSRATLGAEAFF. The CDR3 DNA reads as TGTGCCACCAGCAGAGCCACCCTAGGGGCTGAAGCTTTCTTT. The chain uses TRBV15 and TRBJ1-1, with a tentative D call TRBD1 (5 bases). Germline V gene lookup returns CDR1 LNHNV and CDR2 YYDKDF (reference sequence). With 1 base removed from V and 6 bases from J, the gap between germline ends came to 12 bases. This CDR3 comprises 14 residues.

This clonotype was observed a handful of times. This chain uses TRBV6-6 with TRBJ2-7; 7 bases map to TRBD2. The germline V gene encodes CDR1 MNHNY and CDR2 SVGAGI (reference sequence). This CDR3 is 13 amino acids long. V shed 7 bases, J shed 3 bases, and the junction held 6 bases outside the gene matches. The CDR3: CASKRSGNYEQYV. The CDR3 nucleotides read TGTGCCAGCAAACGAAGCGGGAACTACGAGCAGTACGTC.

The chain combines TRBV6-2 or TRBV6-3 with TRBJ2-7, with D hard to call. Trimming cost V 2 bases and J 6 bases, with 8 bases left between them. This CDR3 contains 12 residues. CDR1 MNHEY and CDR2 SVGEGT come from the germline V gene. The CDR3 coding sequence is TGTGCCAGCAGTTACGGCCCCCTCGAGCAGTACGTC. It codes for CASSYGPLEQYV.

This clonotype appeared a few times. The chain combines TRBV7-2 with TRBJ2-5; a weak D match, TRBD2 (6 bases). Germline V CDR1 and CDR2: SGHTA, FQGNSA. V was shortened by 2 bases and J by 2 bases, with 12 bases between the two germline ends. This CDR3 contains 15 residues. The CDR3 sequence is CASSLPAGMQETQYF. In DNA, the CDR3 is TGTGCCAGCAGCTTACCAGCGGGTATGCAAGAGACCCAGTACTTC.

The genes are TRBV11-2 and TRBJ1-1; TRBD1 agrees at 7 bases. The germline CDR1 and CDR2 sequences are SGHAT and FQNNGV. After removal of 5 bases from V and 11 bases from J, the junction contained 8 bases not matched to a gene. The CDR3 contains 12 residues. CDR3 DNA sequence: TGTGCCAGCAGCGGAGACAGGGATTGGGCTTTCTTT. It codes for CASSGDRDWAFF.

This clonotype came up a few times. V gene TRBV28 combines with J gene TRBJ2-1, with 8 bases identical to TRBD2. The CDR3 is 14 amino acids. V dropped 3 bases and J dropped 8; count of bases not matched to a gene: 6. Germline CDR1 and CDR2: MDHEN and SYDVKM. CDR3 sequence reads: CASSFGGRQDEQFF. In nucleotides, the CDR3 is TGTGCCAGCAGTTTTGGCGGGAGGCAAGATGAGCAGTTCTTC.

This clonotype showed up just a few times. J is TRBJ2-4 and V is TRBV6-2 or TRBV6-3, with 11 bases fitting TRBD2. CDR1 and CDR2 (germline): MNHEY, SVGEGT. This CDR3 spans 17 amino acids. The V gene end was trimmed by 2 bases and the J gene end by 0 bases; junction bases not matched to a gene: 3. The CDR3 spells CASSYGGLAVAKNIQYF. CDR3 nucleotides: TGTGCCAGCAGTTACGGGGGACTAGCGGTAGCCAAAAACATTCAGTACTTC.

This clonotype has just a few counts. CDR3 nucleotide sequence: TGTGCCAGCAGCTCAGACGGGCGTTGGTCCGAGACCCAGTACTTC. It codes for CASSSDGRWSETQYF. This chain links TRBV7-2 with TRBJ2-5; no firm D call. Deletions cut 4 bases from V and 5 bases from J, with 17 bases between. The CDR3 is 15 residues long. Germline V gene data show CDR1 as SGHTA and CDR2 as FQGNSA.

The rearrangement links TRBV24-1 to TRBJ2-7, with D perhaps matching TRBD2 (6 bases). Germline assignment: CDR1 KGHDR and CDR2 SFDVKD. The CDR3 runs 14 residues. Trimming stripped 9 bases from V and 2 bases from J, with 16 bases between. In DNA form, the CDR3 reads TGTGCCACCCTGACTAGGAAAGGGCCCTACGAGCAGTACGTC. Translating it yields CATLTRKGPYEQYV.

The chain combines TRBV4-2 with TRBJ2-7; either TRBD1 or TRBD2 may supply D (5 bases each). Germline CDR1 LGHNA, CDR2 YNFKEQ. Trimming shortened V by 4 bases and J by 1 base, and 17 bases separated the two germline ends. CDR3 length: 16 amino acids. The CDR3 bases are TGTGCCAGCAGCCCGGACGGGACGGCTTTATCCTACGAGCAGTACTTC. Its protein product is CASSPDGTALSYEQYF.

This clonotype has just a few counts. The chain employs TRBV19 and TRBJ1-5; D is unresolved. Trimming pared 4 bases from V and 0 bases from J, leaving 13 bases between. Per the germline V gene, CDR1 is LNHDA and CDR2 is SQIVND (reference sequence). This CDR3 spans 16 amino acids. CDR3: CASSTTPAISNQPQHF. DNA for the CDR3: TGTGCCAGTAGTACCACACCAGCCATTAGCAATCAGCCCCAGCATTTT.

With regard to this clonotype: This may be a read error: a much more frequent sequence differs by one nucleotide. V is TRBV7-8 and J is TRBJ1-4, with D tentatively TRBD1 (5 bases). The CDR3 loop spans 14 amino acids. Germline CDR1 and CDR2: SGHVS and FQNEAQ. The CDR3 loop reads CASSLGGWNVKLFF. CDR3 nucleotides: TGTGCCAGCAGCTTAGGGGGGTGGAATGTAAAACTGTTTTTT.

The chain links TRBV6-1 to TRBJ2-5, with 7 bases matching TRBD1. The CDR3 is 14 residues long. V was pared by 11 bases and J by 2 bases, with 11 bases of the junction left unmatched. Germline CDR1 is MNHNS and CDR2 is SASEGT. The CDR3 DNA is TGTGCCGGATCGCCGGGACAGACACAAGAGACCCAGTACTTC. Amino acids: CAGSPGQTQETQYF.

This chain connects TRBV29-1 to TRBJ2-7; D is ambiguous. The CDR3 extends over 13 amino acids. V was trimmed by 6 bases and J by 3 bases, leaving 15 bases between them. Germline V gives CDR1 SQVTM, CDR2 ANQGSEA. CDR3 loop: CSVPGRLSYEQYF. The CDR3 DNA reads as TGCAGCGTACCAGGACGGCTGAGCTACGAGCAGTACTTC.

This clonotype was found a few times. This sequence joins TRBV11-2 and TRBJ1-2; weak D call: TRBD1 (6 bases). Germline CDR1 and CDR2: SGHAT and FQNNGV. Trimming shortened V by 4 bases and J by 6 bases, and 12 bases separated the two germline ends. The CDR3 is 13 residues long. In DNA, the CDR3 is TGTGCCAGCAGCTCTACAGGGTTCGATGGCTACACCTTC. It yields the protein CASSSTGFDGYTF.

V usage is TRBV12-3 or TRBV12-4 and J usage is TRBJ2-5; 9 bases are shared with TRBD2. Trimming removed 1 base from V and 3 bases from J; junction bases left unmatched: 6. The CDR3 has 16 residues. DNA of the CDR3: TGTGCCAGCAGTTTAGGCCTAGCGGGACGGAAAGAGACCCAGTACTTC. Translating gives CASSLGLAGRKETQYF.

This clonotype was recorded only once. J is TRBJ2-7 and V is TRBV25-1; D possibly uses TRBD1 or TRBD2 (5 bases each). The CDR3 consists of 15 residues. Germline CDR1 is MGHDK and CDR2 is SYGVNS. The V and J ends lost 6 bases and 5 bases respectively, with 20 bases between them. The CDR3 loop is CASSSAGTANHEQYF. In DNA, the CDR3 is TGTGCCAGCAGCTCGGCTGGGACCGCCAACCACGAGCAGTACTTC.

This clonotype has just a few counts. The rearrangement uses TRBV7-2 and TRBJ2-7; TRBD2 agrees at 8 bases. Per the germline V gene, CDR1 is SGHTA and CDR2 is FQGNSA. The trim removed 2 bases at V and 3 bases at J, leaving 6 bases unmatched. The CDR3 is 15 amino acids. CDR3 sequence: CASSLTSGPYYEQYV. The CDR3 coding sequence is TGTGCCAGCAGCTTAACTAGCGGACCCTACTACGAGCAGTACGTC.

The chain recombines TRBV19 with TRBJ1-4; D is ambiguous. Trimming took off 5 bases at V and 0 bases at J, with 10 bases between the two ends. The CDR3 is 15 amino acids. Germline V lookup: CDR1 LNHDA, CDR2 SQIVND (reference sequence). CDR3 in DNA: TGTGCCAGTAGTGTCCCGGGCGCAACTAATGAAAAACTGTTTTTT. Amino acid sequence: CASSVPGATNEKLFF.

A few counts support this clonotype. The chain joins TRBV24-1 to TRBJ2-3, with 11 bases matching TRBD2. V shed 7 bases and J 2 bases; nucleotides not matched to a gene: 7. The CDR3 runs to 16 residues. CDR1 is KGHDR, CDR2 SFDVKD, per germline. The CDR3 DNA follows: TGTGCCACCAGCCCGGGGACTAGCGGCCACACAGATACGCAGTATTTT. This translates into CATSPGTSGHTDTQYF.

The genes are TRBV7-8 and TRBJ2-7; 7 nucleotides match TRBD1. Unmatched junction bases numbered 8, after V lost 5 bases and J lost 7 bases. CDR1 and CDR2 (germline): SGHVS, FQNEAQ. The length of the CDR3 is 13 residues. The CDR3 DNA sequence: TGTGCCAGCAGCGCAACCGGGACAGCTGAGCAGTACTTC. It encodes CASSATGTAEQYF.

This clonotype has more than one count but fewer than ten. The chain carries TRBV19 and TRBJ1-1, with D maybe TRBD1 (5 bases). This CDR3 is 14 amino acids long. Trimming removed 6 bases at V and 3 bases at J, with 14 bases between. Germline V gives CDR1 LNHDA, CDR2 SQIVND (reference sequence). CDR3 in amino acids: CASRGRGGHTEAFF. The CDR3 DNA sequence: TGTGCCAGTAGGGGGAGGGGAGGGCACACTGAAGCTTTCTTT.